This T cell receptor beta chain was sequenced in a study of T cells after yellow fever vaccination. General study results and limits: Researchers noted that a small share of clonotypes showed up in both CD4 and CD8 compartments. Boosting was followed by the reappearance of most primary-vaccination clones (approximately 95% CD4, about 88% CD8). The secondary response peaked faster, at day 5 versus 15, but was weaker.

The CDR3 contains 14 residues. Losses at the gene ends were 3 bases for V and 1 base for J; bases not matched to a gene: 5. CDR1 is DFQATT, CDR2 SNEGSKA, per germline (reference sequence). This clonotype was recorded at least ten times. Its antigen is unknown. Generation of TCR cDNA used 5'RACE template switching (which added a universal primer site and UMIs). TCRdb re-derived calls from the 5' RACE reads in MiXCR, one entry per CDR3 protein. The sample gives about 120,000 distinct CDR3 sequences, around 8.6% of which show up once; roughly 25% is in the top ten. This sample comprised CD8+ T cells sorted from PBMCs, obtained 45 days after the yellow fever booster vaccination. The J gene is TRBJ2-7, the V gene TRBV20-1, with 8 bases fitting TRBD1. The clonotype originates from a man aged 25 to 40 who received the YFV17D yellow fever vaccine. CDR3 sequence: CSASLGQGSYEQYF. CDR3 nucleotide sequence: TGCAGTGCTAGTTTAGGACAGGGTTCCTACGAGCAGTACTTC.